Following are 27 T cell receptor beta chains from one sample sequenced in a study of T cell responses to AZD1222 COVID-19 vaccine. This table comes from immunoSEQ multiplex PCR, and its TCRdb copy is limited to in-frame clones, with some not included. The sample lists tens of thousands of clones, more than 80% occurring once. Sample: peripheral blood, taken on day 0 of AZD1222 vaccination. The receptors stem from an adult in good health.

In DNA form, the CDR3 reads TGCAGCGTACTACAGGGTTCCGGGGAGCTGTTTTTT. Its protein is CSVLQGSGELFF. V is TRBV29-1 and J is TRBJ2-2; possible D gene TRBD1, 6 bases. CDR1 and CDR2 from the germline V gene are SQVTM and ANQGSEA. The CDR3 extends over 12 amino acids. Trimming stripped 6 bases from V and 6 bases from J, with 11 bases between.

This chain uses TRBV9 with TRBJ2-3; 7 nucleotides line up with TRBD2. CDR3 length: 16 amino acids. Trimming removed 0 bases from V and 11 bases from J; junction bases left unmatched: 15. Germline V CDR1 and CDR2: SGDLS, YYNGEE. The CDR3 region has the DNA TGTGCCAGCAGCGTAGCGACTAGCCCAGCACTCTACGGGCAGTATTTT. Encoded protein: CASSVATSPALYGQYF.

V gene TRBV5-4 combines with J gene TRBJ1-1, with 10 bases aligning to TRBD1. The CDR3 has 14 amino acids. The J segment lost 11 bases and the V segment lost 4 bases, leaving 11 bases of the junction unmatched. Germline CDR1 and CDR2: SGHNT and YYREEE (reference sequence). CDR3 loop: CASSKPGGTGAAFF. The CDR3 DNA reads TGTGCCAGCAGCAAACCTGGCGGGACAGGGGCGGCTTTCTTT.

The V call is TRBV5-1, the J call TRBJ1-3, with no clear D. CDR3 size: 16 residues. The germline V gene encodes CDR1 SGHRS and CDR2 YFSETQ. V lost 2 bases, J lost 0 bases, and 12 bases lay in between. The CDR3 DNA is TGCGCCAGCAGCTTTGGGGAAATCCTCTCTGGAAACACCATATATTTT. Translated, it gives CASSFGEILSGNTIYF. The complete variable domain, with remaining parts taken from reference TRBV5-1 and TRBJ1-3, reads KAGVTQTPRYLIKTRGQQVTLSCSPISGHRSVSWYQQTPGQGLQFLFEYFSETQRNKGNFPGRFSGRQFSNSRSEMNVSTLELGDSALYLCASSFGEILSGNTIYFGEGSWLTVV.

J is TRBJ1-2 and V is TRBV10-2; 10 bases align to TRBD1. The CDR3 extends over 16 amino acids. CDR1 and CDR2 from the germline V gene are WSHSY and SAAADI. The V and J ends lost 0 bases and 4 bases, in that order; junction bases with no gene match: 5. CDR3 sequence: CASSESPGQGGYGYTF. Here the CDR3 DNA reads TGCGCCAGCAGTGAGTCCCCCGGACAGGGGGGCTATGGCTACACCTTC.

A single count supports this clone. The chain is built from TRBV4-1 and TRBJ1-2; no firm D call. The CDR3 covers 13 residues. Germline V gene sequence: CDR1 MGHRA, CDR2 YSYEKL. With 1 base removed from V and 6 bases from J, the gap between germline ends came to 9 bases. DNA of the CDR3: TGCGCCAGCAGCCAAGTAAGTACAGATGGCTACACCTTC. Translating it yields CASSQVSTDGYTF.

The count of this clone is one. V and J are TRBV5-1 and TRBJ2-7; no clear D gene. Trimming took off 4 bases at V and 3 bases at J, with 14 bases between the two ends. CDR1 and CDR2 (germline): SGHRS, YFSETQ. This CDR3 comprises 14 residues. CDR3 in amino acids: CASSKAWILYEQYF. For the CDR3, the DNA is TGCGCCAGCAGCAAGGCTTGGATCCTCTACGAGCAGTACTTC. The variable domain in full, with the rest retrieved from reference TRBV5-1 and TRBJ2-7, is KAGVTQTPRYLIKTRGQQVTLSCSPISGHRSVSWYQQTPGQGLQFLFEYFSETQRNKGNFPGRFSGRQFSNSRSEMNVSTLELGDSALYLCASSKAWILYEQYFGPGTRLTVT.

This chain links TRBV7-2 with TRBJ2-7; D gene unclear. The length of the CDR3 is 12 residues. Germline-derived CDR1 and CDR2 are SGHTA and FQGNSA. The V gene lost 8 bases and the J gene lost 2 bases, with 10 bases spanning the gap. This CDR3 is CASGTIPYEQYF. The CDR3, as DNA: TGTGCCAGCGGAACTATCCCCTACGAGCAGTACTTC.

Only one count was recorded for this clone. V and J are TRBV30 and TRBJ1-1; D is ambiguous. The CDR3 is made up of 13 amino acids. With 0 bases removed from V and 3 bases from J, the gap between germline ends came to 8 bases. Germline loops: CDR1 GTSNPN, CDR2 SVGIG (reference sequence). CDR3 protein: CAWSVMDHTEAFF. The CDR3 DNA reads TGTGCCTGGAGTGTAATGGATCACACTGAAGCTTTCTTT.

About this clone itself: The junction departs from the called germline gene at one end, perhaps through a read error. The gene calls are TRBV6-5 and TRBJ1-2; 7 positions match TRBD1. The CDR3 is made up of 12 amino acids. Germline CDR1 and CDR2: MNHEY and SVGAGI. The chain's CDR3 is CASSYSDRVALF. CDR3 bases: TGTGCCAGCAGTTACTCCGACAGGGTAGCCCTGTTC.

The chain employs TRBV18 and TRBJ2-1, with TRBD1 identical over 10 bases. V shed 0 bases and J 7 bases; nucleotides not matched to a gene: 18. The CDR3 length is 20 residues. The germline gives CDR1 KGHSH, CDR2 LQKENI. CDR3 protein: CASSPPNSPTGTGAKNEQFF. The DNA for the CDR3 is TGTGCCAGCTCACCACCTAACTCACCGACCGGGACAGGGGCAAAAAATGAGCAGTTCTTC.

The chain employs TRBV29-1 and TRBJ2-1, with 7 bases aligning to TRBD2. The CDR3 has 14 amino acids. After removal of 4 bases from V and 4 bases from J, the junction contained 7 bases not matched to a gene. The germline gives CDR1 SQVTM, CDR2 ANQGSEA. In nucleotides, the CDR3 is TGCAGCGTTGGGGGCCTAGCGGTATACAATGAGCAGTTCTTC. Amino acid sequence: CSVGGLAVYNEQFF.

The chain links TRBV5-4 to TRBJ1-5; tentative D call: TRBD1 (5 bases). Per germline, CDR1 SGHNT and CDR2 YYREEE (reference sequence). V lost 2 bases, J lost 7 bases, and 19 bases lay in between. This CDR3 spans 16 amino acids. The CDR3 coding sequence is TGTGCCAGCAGCTTCCACCAGGGTGCGGATAACCAGCCCCAGCATTTT. As protein: CASSFHQGADNQPQHF.

The chain recombines TRBV18 with TRBJ1-2, with TRBD1 matching 9 bases. V lost 4 bases and J lost 5; bases outside the gene matches: 5. Per germline, CDR1 KGHSH and CDR2 LQKENI. The CDR3 totals 14 residues. Here the CDR3 reads CASSRQQGAYGYTF. CDR3 bases: TGTGCCAGCTCACGCCAACAGGGGGCTTATGGCTACACCTTC.

The V and J genes are TRBV19 and TRBJ1-2, with D uncertain. The CDR3 extends over 14 amino acids. Germline V gene lookup returns CDR1 LNHDA and CDR2 SQIVND (reference sequence). Trimming removed 1 base from V and 1 base from J, with 7 bases in between. The CDR3 DNA sequence: TGTGCCAGTAGTATAGCGCGGGGTAACTATGGCTACACCTTC. Translation gives CASSIARGNYGYTF.

This chain connects TRBV7-9 to TRBJ1-3; D might be TRBD1 (6 bases). There are 16 residues in the CDR3. Trimming stripped 5 bases from V and 0 bases from J, with 14 bases between. Looked up from germline, CDR1 is SEHNR and CDR2 is FQNEAQ (reference sequence). The chain's CDR3 is CASSPQTGHSGNTIYF. The CDR3 DNA is TGTGCCAGCAGCCCGCAGACAGGACACTCTGGAAACACCATATATTTT.

Notes on this clone: One end of the junction is discordant with germline, which a read error may explain. The chain combines TRBV5-1 with TRBJ1-2; D is possibly TRBD1 (6 bases). The CDR3 totals 12 residues. Germline CDR1 is SGHRS and CDR2 is YFSETQ. The CDR3 DNA follows: TGCGCCAGCAGCTCCGGGGGCGATGAGGTATATTTC. The encoded protein is CASSSGGDEVYF.

V is TRBV6-5 and J is TRBJ1-6, with 8 positions matching TRBD1. CDR1 and CDR2 (germline): MNHEY, SVGAGI. This CDR3 has 15 residues. The trim removed 0 bases at V and 8 bases at J, leaving 3 bases unmatched. Here the CDR3 reads CASSYSTGVDSPLHF. The CDR3 nucleotides read TGTGCCAGCAGTTACTCGACAGGGGTAGATTCACCCCTCCACTTT.

This sequence joins TRBV27 and TRBJ1-2; 9 nucleotides agree with TRBD1. V was clipped by 6 bases and J by 2 bases; unmatched bases: 7. Germline values: CDR1 MNHEY, CDR2 SMNVEV (reference sequence). The CDR3 loop spans 15 amino acids. The CDR3 protein is CASRKPDRGNYGYTF. The CDR3 DNA sequence: TGTGCCAGCAGGAAACCCGACAGGGGGAACTATGGCTACACCTTC.

V and J are TRBV6-1 and TRBJ2-3; 10 bases match TRBD2. The CDR3 is made up of 17 amino acids. Looked up from germline, CDR1 is MNHNS and CDR2 is SASEGT. J was trimmed by 4 bases and V by 1 base; bases with no gene match: 8. CDR3 nucleotide sequence: TGTGCCAGCAGTGAAGTTTTGAGCGGGGGGGAGGCAGATACGCAGTATTTT. It codes for CASSEVLSGGEADTQYF.

J is TRBJ1-3 and V is TRBV5-5; 9 positions agree with TRBD1. The germline V gene has CDR1 SGHKS and CDR2 YYEKEE (reference sequence). This CDR3 spans 16 amino acids. V was clipped by 0 bases and J by 8 bases; unmatched bases: 9. The DNA for the CDR3 is TGTGCCAGCAGCTTGGGACAGGGACAGGGCATTGACACCATATATTTT. Residues: CASSLGQGQGIDTIYF.

The chain has TRBV7-9 and TRBJ1-1; D not resolved. The CDR3 extends over 14 amino acids. Trimming removed 1 base from V and 4 bases from J, with 10 bases in between. Germline V gives CDR1 SEHNR, CDR2 FQNEAQ (reference sequence). The CDR3 coding sequence is TGTGCCAGCAGCTTAGTAAGAGGTACCACTGAAGCTTTCTTT. Translated: CASSLVRGTTEAFF.

The CDR3 spells CASSKRQVHF. The CDR3 DNA is TGTGCCAGTAGTAAACGACAGGTACATTTT. The chain carries TRBV19 and TRBJ1-5, with D possibly being TRBD1 (6 bases). Per the germline V gene, CDR1 is LNHDA and CDR2 is SQIVND (reference sequence). This CDR3 comprises 10 residues. The germline V and J ends were trimmed by 4 bases and 16 bases, with 11 bases remaining between them.

The chain employs TRBV19 and TRBJ1-2; perhaps TRBD1 as D (6 bases). Trimming cost V 5 bases and J 4 bases, with 11 bases left between them. Germline loops: CDR1 LNHDA, CDR2 SQIVND (reference sequence). The CDR3 has 13 amino acids. This chain's CDR3 is CASSALGGYGYTF. CDR3 nucleotide sequence: TGTGCCAGTAGTGCCCTAGGGGGCTATGGCTACACCTTC.

The V gene is TRBV28, the J gene TRBJ1-1; possible D gene TRBD1, 6 bases. Trimming took off 4 bases at V and 6 bases at J, with 15 bases between the two ends. Germline CDR1 MDHEN, CDR2 SYDVKM. The CDR3 is 14 amino acids. The CDR3 bases are TGTGCCAGCAGTTCATCTCGACAGGTCGCTGAAGCTTTCTTT. Encoded protein: CASSSSRQVAEAFF. Complete variable domain (other parts from reference TRBV28 and TRBJ1-1): DVKVTQSSRYLVKRTGEKVFLECVQDMDHENMFWYRQDPGLGLRLIYFSYDVKMKEKGDIPEGYSVSREKKERFSLILESASTNQTSMYLCASSSSRQVAEAFFGQGTRLTVV.

The chain combines TRBV7-2 with TRBJ1-1, with unresolved D. V was trimmed by 5 bases and J by 7 bases, leaving 8 bases between them. The CDR3 has 11 amino acids. Germline CDR1 and CDR2: SGHTA and FQGNSA. CDR3 sequence: CASSLINEAFF. The CDR3 DNA sequence: TGTGCCAGCAGCCTTATAAATGAAGCTTTCTTT.

This rearrangement joins TRBV7-3 to TRBJ2-1; 8 bases are shared with TRBD2. Trimming at V came to 3 bases and at J to 4 bases, leaving 11 bases not matched to a gene. The CDR3 has 17 amino acids. The germline V gene encodes CDR1 SGHTA and CDR2 FQGTGA. DNA of the CDR3: TGTGCCAGCAGCTTTAATTCAGCGGGGGAGAAGTACAATGAGCAGTTCTTC. Protein: CASSFNSAGEKYNEQFF.